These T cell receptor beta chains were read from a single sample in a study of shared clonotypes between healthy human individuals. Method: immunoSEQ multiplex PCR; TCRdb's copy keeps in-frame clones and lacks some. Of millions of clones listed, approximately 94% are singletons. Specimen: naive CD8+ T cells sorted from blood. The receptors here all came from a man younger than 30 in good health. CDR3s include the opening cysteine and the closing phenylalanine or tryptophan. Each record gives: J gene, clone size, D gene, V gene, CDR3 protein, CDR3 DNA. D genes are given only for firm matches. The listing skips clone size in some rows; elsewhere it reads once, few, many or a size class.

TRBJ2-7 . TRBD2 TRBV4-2 CASSQDELAGVREQYF TGTGCCAGCAGCCAAGATGAACTAGCGGGAGTTCGGGAGCAGTACTTC
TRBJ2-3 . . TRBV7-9 CASSRGTIYTDTQYF TGTGCCAGCAGCCGCGGGACCATCTACACAGATACGCAGTATTTT
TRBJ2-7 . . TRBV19 CASNLGLSSYEQYF TGTGCCAGTAACTTGGGCTTGTCCTCCTACGAGCAGTACTTC
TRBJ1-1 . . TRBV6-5 CASSADSEAFF TGTGCCAGCAGCGCCGACTCAGAAGCTTTCTTT
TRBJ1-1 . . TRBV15 CATSREGRGIGTEAFF TGTGCCACCAGCAGAGAAGGAAGGGGGATAGGAACTGAAGCTTTCTTT
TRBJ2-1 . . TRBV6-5 CASSYPLSEQFF TGTGCCAGCAGTTATCCACTAAGCGAGCAGTTCTTC
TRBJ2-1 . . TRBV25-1 CASSVQGYNEQFF TGTGCCAGCAGTGTGCAGGGATACAATGAGCAGTTCTTC
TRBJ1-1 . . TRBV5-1 CASSLDQNTEAFF TGCGCCAGCAGCTTGGATCAGAACACTGAAGCTTTCTTT
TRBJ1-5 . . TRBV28 CASSLPGQAQHF TGTGCCAGCAGTTTACCCGGGCAGGCCCAGCATTTT
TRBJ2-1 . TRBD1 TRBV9 CASSGRDRVYNEQFF TGTGCCAGCAGCGGCCGGGACAGGGTCTACAATGAGCAGTTCTTC
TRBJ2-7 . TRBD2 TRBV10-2 CASRLAEFLEQYF TGCGCCAGCAGACTAGCGGAGTTCTTAGAGCAGTACTTC
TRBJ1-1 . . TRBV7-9 CASSPSMSVGEAFF TGTGCCAGCAGCCCCTCGATGTCGGTAGGTGAAGCTTTCTTT
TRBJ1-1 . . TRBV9 CASSTHGGLNTEAFF TGTGCCAGCAGCACCCACGGGGGGCTGAACACTGAAGCTTTCTTT
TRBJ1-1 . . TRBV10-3 CATGNTREAFF TGTGCCACCGGAAACACTCGCGAAGCTTTCTTT
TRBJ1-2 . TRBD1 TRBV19 CASSIGTGDRYGYTF TGTGCCAGTAGTATAGGGACAGGGGATCGTTATGGCTACACCTTC
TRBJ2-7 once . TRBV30 CAWTSWGFHEQYF TGTGCCTGGACCTCATGGGGATTCCACGAGCAGTACTTC
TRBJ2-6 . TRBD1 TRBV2 CASRRGTGGGGANVLTF TGTGCCAGCCGACGCGGGACAGGGGGCGGTGGGGCCAACGTCCTGACTTTC
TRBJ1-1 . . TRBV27 CASSFLGDTEAFF TGTGCCAGCAGTTTTCTTGGGGACACTGAAGCTTTCTTT
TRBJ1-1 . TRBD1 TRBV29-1 CSVETGGAYEAFF TGCAGCGTTGAAACAGGGGGCGCTTACGAAGCTTTCTTT
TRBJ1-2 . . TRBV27 CASSSTDGAPSGYTF TGTGCCAGCAGTTCGACGGACGGGGCGCCGAGTGGCTACACCTTC
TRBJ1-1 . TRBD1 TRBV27 CASSFTGGHAEAFF TGTGCCAGCAGTTTCACAGGGGGCCACGCTGAAGCTTTCTTT
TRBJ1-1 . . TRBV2 CASSESGETEAFF TGTGCCAGCAGCGAGAGTGGTGAGACTGAAGCTTTCTTT
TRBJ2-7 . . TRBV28 CASKGVGGLTYEQYF TGTGCCAGCAAAGGCGTGGGGGGCCTAACCTACGAGCAGTACTTC
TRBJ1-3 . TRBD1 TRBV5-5 CASSLGQGVTGNTIYF TGTGCCAGCAGCTTGGGACAGGGAGTTACTGGAAACACCATATATTTT
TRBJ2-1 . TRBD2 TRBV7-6 CASSLPSSGGNNEQFF TGTGCCAGCAGCCTCCCGTCTAGCGGAGGGAACAATGAGCAGTTCTTC
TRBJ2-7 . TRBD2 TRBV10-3 CAISGTSGTYEQYF TGTGCCATCAGTGGTACTAGCGGGACGTACGAGCAGTACTTC